These 30 T cell receptor beta chains came from one sample sequenced in a study of blood T cell repertoires in COVID-19. Produced via immunoSEQ multiplex PCR; TCRdb's table is partial and in-frame only. This sample has 200,000 to 300,000 clones, with more than 75% found just once. Sequencing was carried out using peripheral blood. These receptors all come from a woman aged 60-70 years with COVID-19, enrolled during active disease.

This clone was observed a handful of times. CDR3 nucleotide sequence: TGTGCCAGCAGCTTAGATCTGTCTAGCGGGATGTTCCAGCAGTACTTC. Translated, it gives CASSLDLSSGMFQQYF. The J gene is TRBJ2-7, the V gene TRBV11-2; 9 bases map to TRBD2. The CDR3 has 16 residues. The germline gives CDR1 SGHAT, CDR2 FQNNGV. V gave up 0 bases and J gave up 8 bases; unmatched junction bases: 11.

The rearrangement links TRBV29-1 to TRBJ2-3; 9 bases are shared with TRBD2. Unmatched junction bases numbered 8, after V lost 6 bases and J lost 10 bases. There are 12 residues in the CDR3. The germline V gene encodes CDR1 SQVTM and CDR2 ANQGSEA. CDR3: CSVDLAGRAQYF. The DNA for the CDR3 is TGCAGCGTGGATCTAGCGGGAAGGGCGCAGTATTTT.

The chain joins TRBV28 to TRBJ2-1, with 10 positions matching TRBD1. J gave up 12 bases and V 2 bases, and 10 bases lay outside the gene matches. The CDR3 contains 15 residues. Germline V CDR1 and CDR2: MDHEN, SYDVKM. CDR3 sequence: CASSLRGTGVLVQFF. CDR3 nucleotides: TGTGCCAGCAGTTTAAGAGGGACAGGGGTGCTGGTGCAGTTCTTC.

Here the CDR3 DNA reads TGTGCCAGCAGCCAGGTGGGAGTGCCCCTCCACTTT. It is translated as CASSQVGVPLHF. The chain combines TRBV3-1 (or the pseudogene TRBV3-2) with TRBJ1-6; D not resolved. The CDR3 is 12 residues long. In germline, CDR1 is LGHDT, CDR2 YNNKEL (reference sequence). Trimming shortened V by 3 bases and J by 13 bases, and 10 bases separated the two germline ends.

This clone was counted only a few times. The chain recombines TRBV5-5 with TRBJ2-7, with 7 bases lining up with TRBD1. The length of the CDR3 is 14 residues. J gave up 4 bases and V 4 bases, and 8 bases lay outside the gene matches. Germline-derived CDR1 and CDR2 are SGHKS and YYEKEE (reference sequence). As DNA, the CDR3 is TGTGCCAGCAGCCTCGGACAGGCGATTTACGAGCAGTACTTC. Translated: CASSLGQAIYEQYF.

The rearrangement uses TRBV6-6 and TRBJ1-2; tentative D call: TRBD1 (6 bases). CDR1 is MNHNY and CDR2 is SVGAGI in the germline V gene (reference sequence). CDR3 size: 13 residues. Trimming took off 6 bases at V and 1 base at J, with 9 bases between the two ends. Written as DNA, the CDR3 is TGTGCCAGCAGCCGACAGGATAACTATGGCTACACCTTC. It translates to CASSRQDNYGYTF.

V is TRBV24-1 and J is TRBJ1-5; 7 bases are a match to TRBD1. Looked up from germline, CDR1 is KGHDR and CDR2 is SFDVKD. The CDR3 extends over 14 amino acids. Unmatched junction bases numbered 9, after V lost 9 bases and J lost 5 bases. This CDR3 is CATGHDRDDQPQHF. The CDR3 nucleotides are TGTGCCACCGGACACGACAGGGACGATCAGCCCCAGCATTTT.

This chain connects TRBV30 to TRBJ2-2; no firm D call. Per the germline V gene, CDR1 is GTSNPN and CDR2 is SVGIG (reference sequence). The ends were cut back, 3 bases at V and 4 bases at J, with 21 bases in the middle. The CDR3 length is 17 residues. This CDR3 reads CAWSLSQGLAATGELFF. The CDR3, as DNA: TGTGCCTGGAGCCTTTCCCAAGGTCTGGCGGCCACCGGGGAGCTGTTTTTT.

The chain has TRBV19 and TRBJ1-1; 7 bases line up with TRBD1. V trimming: 5 bases; J trimming: 1 base; junction bases outside the gene matches: 7. Germline CDR1 and CDR2: LNHDA and SQIVND (reference sequence). The CDR3 contains 15 residues. The CDR3 loop is CASSARQGGNTEAFF. CDR3 DNA sequence: TGTGCCAGTAGTGCAAGACAGGGCGGGAACACTGAAGCTTTCTTT.

This clone was recorded once. Other DNA sequences within the sample encode an identical CDR3. The chain joins TRBV29-1 to TRBJ1-5; 10 bases fit TRBD1. CDR1 is SQVTM, CDR2 ANQGSEA, per germline. Losses at the gene ends were 4 bases for V and 4 bases for J; bases not matched to a gene: 1. CDR3 size: 13 residues. DNA of the CDR3: TGCAGCGTTGGGACAGGGGGAAATCAGCCCCAGCATTTT. Translated, it gives CSVGTGGNQPQHF.

The gene calls are TRBV9 and TRBJ2-1; 8 nucleotides agree with TRBD1. The CDR3 sequence is 15 residues long. CDR1 and CDR2 from the germline V gene are SGDLS and YYNGEE. Trimming cost V 0 bases and J 8 bases; bases outside gene matches: 7. The DNA for the CDR3 is TGTGCCAGCAGCGTAGAGGGACAGGCTGCGGATGAGCAGTTCTTC. Protein product: CASSVEGQAADEQFF.

This rearrangement joins TRBV5-4 to TRBJ1-1; 7 bases fit TRBD1. Looked up from germline, CDR1 is SGHNT and CDR2 is YYREEE (reference sequence). V gave up 4 bases and J gave up 5 bases; unmatched junction bases: 11. This CDR3 has 15 amino acids. CDR3 sequence (DNA): TGTGCCAGCAGCCTTAACCTCGGACAGGAAACTGAAGCTTTCTTT. Its protein product is CASSLNLGQETEAFF.

The J gene is TRBJ2-7, the V gene TRBV9; D is ambiguous. CDR3 length: 13 amino acids. Trimming took off 0 bases at V and 4 bases at J, with 8 bases between the two ends. Germline assignment: CDR1 SGDLS and CDR2 YYNGEE. The DNA of the CDR3 is TGTGCCAGCAGCGTAGAAAGTGAGTACGAGCAGTACTTC. Protein product: CASSVESEYEQYF.

The chain joins TRBV6-7 to TRBJ2-7; 9 bases are shared with TRBD2. TRBV6-7 is assigned to the ORF class and has an uncertain function. V dropped 5 bases and J dropped 2; count of bases not matched to a gene: 7. The CDR3 sequence is 15 residues long. The CDR3: CASSPVSGRPYEQYF. CDR3 DNA: TGTGCCAGCAGTCCGGTTAGCGGGAGACCCTACGAGCAGTACTTC.

The genes are TRBV27 and TRBJ2-4, with 7 bases aligning to TRBD1. This CDR3 is built from 14 residues. Losses at the gene ends were 3 bases for V and 9 bases for J; bases not matched to a gene: 8. In germline, CDR1 is MNHEY, CDR2 SMNVEV (reference sequence). The CDR3 sequence is CASSFRTGLSIQYF. CDR3 nucleotide sequence: TGTGCCAGCAGTTTTAGGACAGGTTTGAGCATTCAGTACTTC.

This chain connects TRBV28 to TRBJ2-1; D gene uncertain. Germline V CDR1 and CDR2: MDHEN, SYDVKM. CDR3 length equals 14 residues. The germline V and J ends were trimmed by 1 base and 5 bases, with 9 bases remaining between them. This CDR3 reads CASSLSPRNNEQFF. CDR3 nucleotides: TGTGCCAGCAGTTTATCGCCCAGGAACAATGAGCAGTTCTTC.

The chain has TRBV6-5 and TRBJ2-7; D uncertain. Looked up from germline, CDR1 is MNHEY and CDR2 is SVGAGI. V was cut by 6 bases and J by 1 base, with 10 bases left in between. This CDR3 has 13 amino acids. As DNA, the CDR3 is TGTGCCAGCAGGCCCGACGGGTCCTACGAGCAGTACTTC. Protein: CASRPDGSYEQYF.

The chain has TRBV7-2 and TRBJ1-1, with unresolved D. The length of the CDR3 is 16 residues. Germline lookup yields CDR1 SGHTA and CDR2 FQGNSA. Trimming took 5 bases from V and 1 from J, leaving 17 bases between them. The CDR3 is CASSPNPRHWNTEAFF. DNA for the CDR3: TGTGCCAGCAGCCCCAACCCCAGACACTGGAACACTGAAGCTTTCTTT.

The chain carries TRBV7-3 and TRBJ2-1; weak D call: TRBD2 (6 bases). The CDR3 runs to 15 residues. Germline V gives CDR1 SGHTA, CDR2 FQGTGA. V dropped 2 bases and J dropped 2 bases, with 10 bases sitting between them. In DNA, the CDR3 is TGTGCCAGCAGCTTATCCCGGACTACCTACAATGAGCAGTTCTTC. Its protein is CASSLSRTTYNEQFF.

This clone was detected a few times. The chain employs TRBV7-2 and TRBJ1-5; 9 bases line up with TRBD1. With V trimmed by 2 bases and J by 4 bases, 15 bases remained unmatched. The CDR3 has 19 amino acids. Germline-derived CDR1 and CDR2 are SGHTA and FQGNSA. The chain's CDR3 is CASSLRLGGTGHLNQPQHF. In nucleotides, the CDR3 is TGTGCCAGCAGCTTACGGTTAGGGGGGACAGGGCATTTAAATCAGCCCCAGCATTTT.

This clone was observed a handful of times. The rearrangement links TRBV16 to TRBJ2-1; 9 nucleotides align to TRBD2. The CDR3 extends over 13 amino acids. Trimming at V came to 2 bases and at J to 12 bases, leaving 5 bases not matched to a gene. Germline-derived CDR1 and CDR2 are KGHSY and FQNENV. The DNA of the CDR3 is TGTGCCAGCAGCCAAGGCGGGAGGGCCGGGCAGTTCTTC. Amino acid sequence: CASSQGGRAGQFF.

The rearrangement joins TRBV2 to TRBJ2-7; D remains unclear. The germline CDR1 and CDR2 sequences are SNHLY and FYNNEI. This CDR3 has 12 residues. Trimming pared 2 bases from V and 2 bases from J, leaving 4 bases between. Written as DNA, the CDR3 is TGTGCCAGCAGTGAAACAGCCTACGAGCAGTACTTC. Its protein product is CASSETAYEQYF.

The rearrangement links TRBV24-1 to TRBJ2-1; the D gene is possibly TRBD2 (6 bases). Germline CDR1 KGHDR, CDR2 SFDVKD. The CDR3 covers 15 residues. Trimming removed 0 bases at V and 5 bases at J, with 10 bases between. This CDR3 is CATSDLPGLDNEQFF. Written as DNA, the CDR3 is TGTGCCACCAGTGATTTGCCGGGACTTGACAATGAGCAGTTCTTC.

The rearrangement uses TRBV6-6 and TRBJ1-3; tentatively, D is TRBD1 (6 bases). Germline values: CDR1 MNHNY, CDR2 SVGAGI (reference sequence). The germline V and J ends were trimmed by 0 bases and 3 bases, with 9 bases remaining between them. This CDR3 region has 15 residues. As DNA, the CDR3 is TGTGCCAGCAGTTACTCCGAGACAGGTGGAAACACCATATATTTT. Translated: CASSYSETGGNTIYF.

The chain combines TRBV9 with TRBJ1-1; D is possibly TRBD1 (6 bases). CDR1 and CDR2 (germline): SGDLS, YYNGEE. The CDR3 spans 15 residues. The V gene lost 0 bases and the J gene lost 3 bases, with 12 bases spanning the gap. CDR3 bases: TGTGCCAGCAGCGTAGCTGGGGGGGCGTACACTGAAGCTTTCTTT. It yields the protein CASSVAGGAYTEAFF.

V is TRBV6-5 and J is TRBJ1-5; D remains unclear. Trimming pared 0 bases from V and 6 bases from J, leaving 9 bases between. Per the germline V gene, CDR1 is MNHEY and CDR2 is SVGAGI. The CDR3 loop spans 14 amino acids. The CDR3 DNA sequence: TGTGCCAGCAGTTACTCGAGGCAATCTCAGCCCCAGCATTTT. This translates into CASSYSRQSQPQHF.

This rearrangement joins TRBV19 to TRBJ1-1, with TRBD1 matching over 9 bases. The CDR3 length is 21 residues. J gave up 1 base and V 0 bases, and 18 bases lay outside the gene matches. CDR1 LNHDA and CDR2 SQIVND come from the germline V gene (reference sequence). The CDR3 here is CASSIDLGRGKRDRENTEAFF. Written as DNA, the CDR3 is TGTGCCAGTAGTATAGATCTGGGTCGGGGTAAGAGGGACAGGGAGAACACTGAAGCTTTCTTT.

This clone appeared a single time. V usage is TRBV6-2 or TRBV6-3 and J usage is TRBJ1-6, with D possibly being TRBD1 (5 bases). V lost 2 bases to trimming and J lost 6 bases, with 8 bases between them. This CDR3 contains 14 residues. Germline V gene lookup returns CDR1 MNHEY and CDR2 SVGEGT. CDR3 region: CASSYVGGNSPLHF. CDR3 nucleotides: TGTGCCAGCAGTTACGTGGGGGGTAATTCACCCCTCCACTTT.

This chain uses TRBV4-3 with TRBJ1-6, with a weak D call TRBD1 (5 bases). Trimming removed 0 bases from V and 6 bases from J, with 12 bases in between. The CDR3 spans 16 residues. Per germline, CDR1 LGHNA and CDR2 YSLEER. The CDR3 here is CASSQDLSGLNSPLHF. The DNA for the CDR3 is TGCGCCAGCAGCCAAGATTTATCAGGGCTTAATTCACCCCTCCACTTT.

V is TRBV6-5 and J is TRBJ2-7; possibly TRBD1 for D (6 bases). CDR3 size: 11 residues. Between the trimmed V and J ends, which lost 6 bases and 7 bases, there was a span of 10 bases. Germline CDR1 and CDR2: MNHEY and SVGAGI. CDR3 bases: TGTGCCAGCAGCTCTAGGGGGGAGCAGTACTTC. It translates to CASSSRGEQYF.